This T cell receptor (beta chain) was identified during a study of brain metastases from non-small cell lung cancer. Sequencing used immunoSEQ multiplex PCR; TCRdb keeps in-frame clones, though not all of them. Of about 1,500 clones in the sample, 80% to 95% were seen once. Trimming stripped 0 bases from V and 2 bases from J, with 8 bases between. The germline gives CDR1 LGHNA, CDR2 YSLEER. This CDR3 spans 15 amino acids. The sequence was collected from a donor at least 40 years old with non-small cell lung cancer. This sequence joins TRBV4-3 and TRBJ1-3; D unresolved. The source material was tumor-adjacent normal tissue. CDR3 bases: TGCGCCAGCAGCCAAGATCCCGGAGCTGGAAACACCATATATTTT. Translating it yields CASSQDPGAGNTIYF.